The present TCR beta chain was sequenced within a study of blood T cell repertoires in COVID-19. Looking at the study overall: In each case, the material was cDNA or gDNA derived from T cells, B-cell-depleted T cells, or PBMCs.

Per the germline V gene, CDR1 is MNHEY and CDR2 is SMNVEV (reference sequence). V lost 3 bases and J 6 bases, leaving 9 bases between the germline ends. The CDR3 runs to 13 residues. In the authors' methods: Amplifying reference gene primers gave estimates of nucleated cell counts. Some clones are missing from TCRdb's copy, which holds only in-frame ones; the method was immunoSEQ multiplex PCR. V and J calls and clone size follow that table, whereas D and trimming were derived from the DNA. This sample carries some 64,000 clones, 55% to 80% of them seen once, and the ten largest clones take 4.5% to 5%. It was during active infection that Seattle patients were enrolled and then longitudinally followed.

Material for sequencing was peripheral blood. This receptor was identified in a woman between 65 and 79 years old with COVID-19, enrolled during active disease. The J gene is TRBJ2-1, the V gene TRBV27; a weak D match, TRBD2 (6 bases). The chain's CDR3 is CASSFRRGNEQFF. CDR3 bases: TGTGCCAGCAGTTTCAGGCGGGGCAATGAGCAGTTCTTC.